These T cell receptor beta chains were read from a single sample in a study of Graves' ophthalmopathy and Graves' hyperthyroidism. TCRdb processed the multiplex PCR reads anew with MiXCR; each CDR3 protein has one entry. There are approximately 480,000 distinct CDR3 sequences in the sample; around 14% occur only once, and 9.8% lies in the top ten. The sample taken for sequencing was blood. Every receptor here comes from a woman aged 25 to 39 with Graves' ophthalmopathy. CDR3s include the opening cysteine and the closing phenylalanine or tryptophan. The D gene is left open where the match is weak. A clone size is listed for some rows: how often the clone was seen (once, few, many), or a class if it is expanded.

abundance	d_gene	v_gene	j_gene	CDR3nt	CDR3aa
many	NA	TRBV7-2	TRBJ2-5	TGTGCCAGCAGCCCCGCCGGTGGGAGGAAGGCCCAGTACTTC	CASSPAGGRKAQYF
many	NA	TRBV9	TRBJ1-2	TGTGCCAGCAGCGCGGACGGGGCCCACTTC	CASSADGAHF
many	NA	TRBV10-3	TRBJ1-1	TGTGCCATCAGTGGGAGAGAGAACACTGAAGCTTTCTTT	CAISGRENTEAFF
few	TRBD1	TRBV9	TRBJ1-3	TGTGCCAGCAGCTTTTCGGACAGGGCCGGAAACACCATATATTTT	CASSFSDRAGNTIYF
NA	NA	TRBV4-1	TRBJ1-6	TGCGCCAGCAGCCGGAGAATGGCTGGTCCGGAGTATAATTCACCCCTCCACTTT	CASSRRMAGPEYNSPLHF
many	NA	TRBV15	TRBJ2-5	TGTGCCACCAGCAGAGAGTTTGCGAGGGGCCAAGAGACCCAGTACTTC	CATSREFARGQETQYF
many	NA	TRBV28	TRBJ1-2	TGTGCCAGCAGTCCCCAGAACTATGGCTACACCTTC	CASSPQNYGYTF
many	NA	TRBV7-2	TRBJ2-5	TGTGCCAGCAGCTTAGCGGGGGGGCCCCGATGGGAGACCCAGTACTTC	CASSLAGGPRWETQYF
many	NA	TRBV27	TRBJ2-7	TGTGCCAGCAGTGCGCCTGGTCGGGAGCAGTACTTC	CASSAPGREQYF
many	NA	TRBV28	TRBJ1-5	TGTGCCAGCAGGCCGTCACGGGCAGGGTTTTCTCAGCCCCAGCATTTT	CASRPSRAGFSQPQHF
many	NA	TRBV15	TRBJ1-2	TGTGCCACCAGCAGCCGACCGAACTATGGCTACACCTTC	CATSSRPNYGYTF
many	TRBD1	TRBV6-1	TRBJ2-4	TGTGCCAGCAGTGCCGGGACAGCCTACAAAAACATTCAGTACTTC	CASSAGTAYKNIQYF
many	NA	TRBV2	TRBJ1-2	TGTGCCAGCGACCTCCCGGGACCGGTTACCATTTACACCTTC	CASDLPGPVTIYTF
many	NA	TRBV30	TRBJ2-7	TGTGCCTGGCAGGACTCGTGGGAGCAGTACTTT	CAWQDSWEQYF
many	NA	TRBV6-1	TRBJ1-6	TGTGCCAGCACCCCCGGGGCTATTAGGGATTCACCCCTCCACTTT	CASTPGAIRDSPLHF
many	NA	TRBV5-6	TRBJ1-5	TGTGCCAGCAGCTCTTACCGAGGTGGGGGAAATCAGCCCCAGCATTTT	CASSSYRGGGNQPQHF
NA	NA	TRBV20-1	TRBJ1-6	TGCAGTGCTAGAGGGGACGGACCCTATAATTCACCCCTCCACTTT	CSARGDGPYNSPLHF
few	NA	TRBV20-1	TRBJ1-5	TGCAGTGCTCGGTTGAGGAACCGAAATCAGCCCCAGCATTTT	CSARLRNRNQPQHF
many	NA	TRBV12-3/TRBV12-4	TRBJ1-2	TGTGCCAGCAGGCCCCTGAAAGGTCGTGAGGTCTATGGCTACACCTTC	CASRPLKGREVYGYTF
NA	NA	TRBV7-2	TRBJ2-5	TGTGCCAGCAGCTTTCTCGGGACTCCCCAAGAGACCCAGTACTTC	CASSFLGTPQETQYF
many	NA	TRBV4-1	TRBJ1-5	TGCGCCAGCAGAATGGGGGTGGGTCAGCCCCAGCATTTT	CASRMGVGQPQHF
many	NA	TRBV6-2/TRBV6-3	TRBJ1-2	TGTGCCAGCAGTTACCCGCGCCTGGGGTCCGATGGCTACACCTTC	CASSYPRLGSDGYTF
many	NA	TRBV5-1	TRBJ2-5	TGCGCCAGCAGCGATGCTAGAGGAGAGACCCAGTACTTC	CASSDARGETQYF
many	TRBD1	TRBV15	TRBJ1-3	TGTGCCACCAGCGGACAGGGGGACGTTGGAAACACCATATATTTT	CATSGQGDVGNTIYF
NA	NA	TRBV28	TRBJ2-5	TGTGCCAGCAGCTCCCTTTCAGGCGCGTACCAAGAGACCCAGTACTTC	CASSSLSGAYQETQYF
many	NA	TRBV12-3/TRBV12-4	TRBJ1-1	TGTGCCAGCAAGCGGACACAGATGAACACTGAAGCTTTCTTT	CASKRTQMNTEAFF
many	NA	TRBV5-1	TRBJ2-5	TGCGCCAGCAGCTTAGGGCGACCTATCTCCCAAGAGACCCAGTACTTC	CASSLGRPISQETQYF
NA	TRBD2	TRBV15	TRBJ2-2	TGTGCCACCAGCCGGGACTACCTGAACACCGGGGAGCTGTTTTTT	CATSRDYLNTGELFF
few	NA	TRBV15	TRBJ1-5	TGTGCCACCGGTAGGACGAACAATCAGCCCCAGCATTTT	CATGRTNNQPQHF
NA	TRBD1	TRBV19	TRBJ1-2	TGTGCCAGTAGTTCAGGGGGCTGGCTTGGCTACACCTTC	CASSSGGWLGYTF
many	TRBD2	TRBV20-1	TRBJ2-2	TGCAGTGCTAGAGATCGAAGCGGGAGGGGAACCGGGGAGCTGTTTTTT	CSARDRSGRGTGELFF
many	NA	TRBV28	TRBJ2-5	TGTGCCAGCAGTTCGCGGGACAGCCAAGAGACCCAGTACTTC	CASSSRDSQETQYF
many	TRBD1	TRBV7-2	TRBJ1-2	TGTGCCAGCAGTTACACAGGGGGCGGGAATGGCTACACCTTC	CASSYTGGGNGYTF